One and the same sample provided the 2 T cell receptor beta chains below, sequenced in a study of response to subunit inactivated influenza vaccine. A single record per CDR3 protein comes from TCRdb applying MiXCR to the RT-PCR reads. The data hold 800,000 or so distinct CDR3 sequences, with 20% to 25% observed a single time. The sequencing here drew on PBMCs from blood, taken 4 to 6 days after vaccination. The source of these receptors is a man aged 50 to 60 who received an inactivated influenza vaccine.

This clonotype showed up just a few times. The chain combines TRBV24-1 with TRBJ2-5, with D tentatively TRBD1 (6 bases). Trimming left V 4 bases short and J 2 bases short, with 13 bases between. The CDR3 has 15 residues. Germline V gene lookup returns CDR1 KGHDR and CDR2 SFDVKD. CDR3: CATSEYTGQQETQYF. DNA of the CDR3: TGTGCCACCAGTGAATATACAGGGCAGCAAGAGACCCAGTACTTC.

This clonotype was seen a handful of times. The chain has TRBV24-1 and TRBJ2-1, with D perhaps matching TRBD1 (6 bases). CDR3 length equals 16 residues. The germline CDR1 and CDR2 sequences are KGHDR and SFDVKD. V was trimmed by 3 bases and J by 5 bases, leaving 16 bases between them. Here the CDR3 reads CATSDPKLQGNNEQFF. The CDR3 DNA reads TGTGCCACCAGTGATCCCAAGCTACAGGGCAACAATGAGCAGTTCTTC.